Listed below are T cell receptor beta chains from one sample, sequenced in a study of blood T cell repertoires in COVID-19. Generated by immunoSEQ multiplex PCR, the TCRdb table keeps only in-frame clones and is missing some. In the table there are around 270,000 clones, 80% to 90% of which are singletons. Sequences were obtained from PBMCs or T cells enriched from blood (not recorded which). These TCRs come from a middle-aged woman who had been exposed to COVID-19. Each CDR3 is given with its conserved first and last residue. D genes are given only for firm matches. A clone size is listed for some rows: how often the clone was seen (once, few, many), or a class if it is expanded.

TRBJ2-1,TRBD2,.,TRBV7-9,TGTGCCAGCAGCTCCGACGGGGGGGAGCAGTTCTTC,CASSSDGGEQFF
TRBJ2-1,TRBD1,.,TRBV28,TGTGCCAGCAGTTTACCCGGGACAGGGGTCAATGAGCAGTTCTTC,CASSLPGTGVNEQFF
TRBJ2-5,.,.,TRBV5-1,TGTGCCAGCAGCTTGGAGGGACTCCCAAGGGAGACCCAGTACTTC,CASSLEGLPRETQYF
TRBJ1-1,TRBD1,.,TRBV18,TGTGCCAGCTCCCCCCAGGGGGCGATCACTGAAGCTTTCTTT,CASSPQGAITEAFF
TRBJ2-1,TRBD2,.,TRBV9,TGTGCCAGCAGCGTTGGGACTAGCGGGGGGAGAGATGAGCAGTTCTTC,CASSVGTSGGRDEQFF
TRBJ1-1,.,.,TRBV4-3,TGCGCCAGCAGCCATACAGGGACGAACACTGAAGCTTTCTTT,CASSHTGTNTEAFF
TRBJ1-2,TRBD1,.,TRBV5-1,TGTGCCAGCAGCTTGACCAGACAGGGGGCGAACTATGGCTACACCTTC,CASSLTRQGANYGYTF
TRBJ2-1,TRBD2,once,TRBV19,TGTGCCAGTAGTATTGGGAGGGGACCCTACAATGAGCAGTTCTTC,CASSIGRGPYNEQFF
TRBJ2-5,TRBD2,.,TRBV5-5,TGTGCCAGCAGCTTGAATCTAGCCCAACTAGCGGGGGAACGTTCTGGGACCCAGTACTTC,CASSLNLAQLAGERSGTQYF
TRBJ1-2,.,once,TRBV7-2,TGTGCCAGCAGCTTCTCAGGCCCAGGTGGTGGCTACACCTTC,CASSFSGPGGGYTF